This T cell receptor beta chain is from a study of CD8+ T cells in alopecia areata. Looking at the study overall: The percentage of affected scalp area served as the score of severity for treated patients. The study, taken as a whole, reports: Sequencing of scalp samples also includes resident alphabeta T cells from normal skin. In lesional scalp, particularly from alopecia totalis/universalis, clonality was higher than in normal scalp. Clarity of TCR sharing across patients fell short of that in mice, possibly HLA-related.

The treatment: oral pan-JAK inhibitor, 5-10 mg twice daily. Trimming removed 2 bases from V and 2 bases from J; junction bases left unmatched: 11. Germline values: CDR1 SGHNT, CDR2 YYREEE (reference sequence). The CDR3 runs 17 residues. cDNA reverse transcribed from extracted RNA served as the sequencing template. Measured with immunoSEQ multiplex PCR; TCRdb has only the in-frame clones, and not every one. This table has approximately 280,000 clones, 58% appearing once. A word on this clone: Its antigen remains unknown.

The receptor comes from a human donor with alopecia areata. The chain couples TRBV5-4 to TRBJ1-2, with 8 nucleotides matching TRBD1. The material was CD4+ T cells sorted from blood, obtained at week 24, from a patient treated with tofacitinib. The CDR3 is CASSLGPADRANYGYTF. DNA of the CDR3: TGTGCCAGCAGCTTAGGCCCCGCGGACAGGGCGAACTATGGCTACACCTTC.